The 18 T cell receptor beta chains presented below share a single source sample, sequenced in a study of CD8 T cells in ankylosing spondylitis. TCRdb reprocessed the 5' RACE reads via MiXCR and lists one record per CDR3 protein. Of some 130,000 distinct CDR3 sequences in the sample, 5.5% to 7.5% were seen once. The material sequenced was blood, either unsorted or a sorted T cell fraction (not recorded which). The receptors stem from a female donor with ankylosing spondylitis or in good health (not recorded which).

This clonotype was seen ten or more times. V usage is TRBV18 and J usage is TRBJ2-1; 8 bases fit TRBD1. The CDR3 sequence is 13 residues long. J lost 6 bases, V lost 7 bases, and 5 bases had no gene match. Germline V gene data show CDR1 as KGHSH and CDR2 as LQKENI. This CDR3 is CASFFGQGNEQFF. CDR3 in DNA: TGTGCCAGCTTCTTCGGACAGGGCAATGAGCAGTTCTTC.

This clonotype was picked up many times. The chain recombines TRBV5-1 with TRBJ2-3; TRBD1 matches at 7 bases. V shed 3 bases and J 1 base; nucleotides not matched to a gene: 5. CDR1 and CDR2 from the germline V gene are SGHRS and YFSETQ. The CDR3 length is 15 residues. CDR3 DNA: TGCGCCAGCAGCTCCGACAGGGTGCGCACAGATACGCAGTATTTT. Encoded protein: CASSSDRVRTDTQYF.

Ten or more counts support this clonotype. The chain has TRBV4-2 and TRBJ1-6; 7 nucleotides agree with TRBD1. CDR1 LGHNA and CDR2 YNFKEQ come from the germline V gene. The CDR3 loop spans 17 amino acids. J was trimmed by 7 bases and V by 4 bases; bases with no gene match: 13. CDR3 nucleotide sequence: TGTGCCAGCAGCCGATCAAATGGGGGGACAGAGAATTCACCCCTCCACTTT. Amino acids: CASSRSNGGTENSPLHF.

This clonotype came up many times. The chain has TRBV29-1 and TRBJ2-1, with 7 bases identical to TRBD1. The germline V gene has CDR1 SQVTM and CDR2 ANQGSEA. The CDR3 extends over 12 amino acids. J lost 7 bases, V lost 7 bases, and 7 bases had no gene match. The CDR3 is CSAPDRKNEQFF. The CDR3 DNA sequence: TGCAGCGCCCCGGACAGGAAGAATGAGCAGTTCTTC.

This clonotype was recorded at least ten times. This sequence joins TRBV9 and TRBJ1-4; 8 bases map to TRBD1. There are 14 residues in the CDR3. Germline V lookup: CDR1 SGDLS, CDR2 YYNGEE. V lost 1 base and J lost 8; bases outside the gene matches: 4. CDR3 coding DNA: TGTGCCAGCAGCGTACAGGGGGCCGGGGAAAAACTGTTTTTT. Protein product: CASSVQGAGEKLFF.

This clonotype was observed at least ten times. V usage is TRBV5-1 and J usage is TRBJ2-6; D possibly corresponds to TRBD2 (6 bases). The CDR3 contains 14 residues. Germline CDR1 SGHRS, CDR2 YFSETQ. Trimming left V 0 bases short and J 8 bases short, with 9 bases between. For the CDR3, the DNA is TGCGCCAGCAGCTTGGTGGCGGGGACCAACGTCCTGACTTTC. Protein product: CASSLVAGTNVLTF.

The rearrangement joins TRBV5-1 to TRBJ2-1; D call uncertain. Deletions cut 0 bases from V and 15 bases from J, with 16 bases between. The CDR3 totals 13 residues. CDR1 and CDR2 (germline): SGHRS, YFSETQ. The CDR3 region is CASSLEAIAARFF. CDR3 in DNA: TGCGCCAGCAGCTTGGAGGCGATCGCGGCCAGGTTCTTC.

This clonotype was recorded many times. This chain uses TRBV20-1 with TRBJ2-1; maybe TRBD1 (6 bases). The germline V and J ends were trimmed by 1 base and 4 bases, with 17 bases remaining between them. Germline values: CDR1 DFQATT, CDR2 SNEGSKA (reference sequence). The CDR3 is 16 amino acids. The chain's CDR3 is CSARVGRTAVYNEQFF. In nucleotides, the CDR3 is TGCAGTGCTAGAGTAGGAAGGACAGCGGTTTACAATGAGCAGTTCTTC.

This clonotype was picked up many times. The rearrangement links TRBV7-2 to TRBJ1-6, with TRBD1 matching over 7 bases. The germline V gene has CDR1 SGHTA and CDR2 FQGNSA. V lost 1 base, J lost 11 bases, and 11 bases stayed unmatched. There are 16 residues in the CDR3. CDR3 sequence reads: CASSLVIGGGNPPLHF. CDR3 DNA sequence: TGTGCCAGCAGCTTAGTGATAGGGGGCGGAAATCCACCCCTCCACTTT.

On this clonotype itself: The CDR3 does not close with the conserved phenylalanine or tryptophan, likely indicating a read error. V gene TRBV4-2 combines with J gene TRBJ2-2; weak D call: TRBD2 (6 bases). The CDR3 spans 14 residues. Looked up from germline, CDR1 is LGHNA and CDR2 is YNFKEQ. V was pared by 9 bases and J by 4 bases, with 15 bases between. CDR3 nucleotide sequence: TGTGCCAGGGGCTCGGGACTCCCCACCGGGGAGCTGTTTTGT. Protein product: CARGSGLPTGELFC.

This clonotype was observed a single time. This chain connects TRBV18 to TRBJ1-5, with D perhaps TRBD1 (5 bases). The CDR3 sequence is 14 residues long. Germline lookup yields CDR1 KGHSH and CDR2 LQKENI. Trimming stripped 1 base from V and 11 bases from J, with 15 bases between. The CDR3 sequence: CASSPLEGEGTQHF. CDR3 coding DNA: TGTGCCAGCTCACCACTGGAGGGAGAGGGGACCCAGCATTTT.

This clonotype has at least ten counts. The chain links TRBV29-1 to TRBJ1-2; 10 nucleotides match TRBD1. V lost 1 base and J lost 8; bases outside the gene matches: 1. The CDR3 consists of 12 residues. Germline lookup yields CDR1 SQVTM and CDR2 ANQGSEA. The CDR3 region has the DNA TGCAGCGTTGAAGGGACAGGGGGAGGCTACACCTTC. This sequence encodes CSVEGTGGGYTF.

The V call is TRBV7-3, the J call TRBJ1-2; 7 bases map to TRBD1. The CDR3 spans 13 residues. The germline CDR1 and CDR2 sequences are SGHTA and FQGTGA. Unmatched junction bases numbered 4, after V lost 5 bases and J lost 4 bases. The CDR3 here is CASSEGQSYGYTF. The CDR3 DNA reads TGTGCCAGCAGCGAGGGACAGTCCTATGGCTACACCTTC.

Concerning this clonotype: Possible read error: a much larger clone is one base away. The chain combines TRBV12-3 or TRBV12-4 with TRBJ2-1, with D uncertain. This CDR3 contains 13 residues. CDR3 loop: CASSLELGNEQLF. The CDR3 DNA sequence: TGTGCCAGCAGTTTAGAGTTGGGCAATGAGCAGCTCTTC.

This clonotype was detected many times. The chain's CDR3 is CSARDQSSGAGFF. In DNA, the CDR3 is TGCAGTGCTAGAGATCAATCGAGCGGGGCGGGGTTCTTC. This rearrangement joins TRBV20-1 to TRBJ2-1; 7 bases are a match to TRBD2. The CDR3 extends over 13 amino acids. Trimming removed 0 bases from V and 15 bases from J; junction bases left unmatched: 11. In germline, CDR1 is DFQATT, CDR2 SNEGSKA (reference sequence).

This clonotype has ten or more counts. This chain joins TRBV3-1 and TRBJ1-4; no firm D call. CDR1 and CDR2 from the germline V gene are LGHDT and YNNKEL (reference sequence). The length of the CDR3 is 15 residues. V lost 1 base and J 6 bases, leaving 12 bases between the germline ends. This CDR3 is CASSQVNSAYEKLFF. CDR3 in DNA: TGTGCCAGCAGCCAAGTAAACAGTGCTTATGAAAAACTGTTTTTT.

With respect to this clonotype: A much larger clone is a single base away; this may be a read error. The chain has TRBV20-1 and TRBJ2-1, with TRBD1 matching 9 bases. This CDR3 has 15 residues. Germline V gene data show CDR1 as DFQATT and CDR2 as SNEGSKA (reference sequence). Here the CDR3 reads CCASPGTGRNNEQFF. DNA of the CDR3: TGCTGTGCTTCCCCCGGGACAGGGAGAAACAATGAGCAGTTCTTC.

Ten or more counts support this clonotype. CDR3 loop: CASSPTGAGEQYF. The CDR3 region has the DNA TGTGCCAGCAGCCCGACAGGGGCTGGTGAGCAGTACTTC. The genes are TRBV7-2 and TRBJ2-7; 8 nucleotides agree with TRBD1. The CDR3 has 13 residues. V lost 5 bases, J lost 7 bases, and 7 bases stayed unmatched. The germline V gene has CDR1 SGHTA and CDR2 FQGNSA. Using reference TRBV7-2 and TRBJ2-7 for the parts outside the CDR3, the full variable domain is GAGVSQSPSNKVTEKGKDVELRCDPISGHTALYWYRQSLGQGLEFLIYFQGNSAPDKSGLPSDRFSAERTGGSVSTLTIQRTQQEDSAVYLCASSPTGAGEQYFGPGTRLTVT.